This TCR beta chain is drawn from a study of blood T cells in healthy people across ages. Study findings and constraints: Among T cells, TCR beta diversity per million cells dropped roughly linearly as age rose.

Ranging in age from roughly 6 to 100, the donors were healthy Caucasian individuals from Russia. This CDR3 has 17 amino acids. V lost 0 bases, J lost 2 bases, and 6 bases stayed unmatched. Germline V gives CDR1 DFQATT, CDR2 SNEGSKA (reference sequence). On this clonotype: Antigen specificity is unknown.

Then a second PCR, running about 7 to 11 cycles, was carried out with a sample-barcoded 5' primer and a J-beta primer mix. TCRdb recomputed calls from the 5' RACE reads with MiXCR, one row per CDR3 protein. The sample gives 700,000 or so distinct CDR3 sequences, 40% to 50% of which show up once; about 30% is in the top ten. Sequenced material: blood. The receptor was derived from a man older than 75 in good health. This chain links TRBV20-1 with TRBJ2-1, with TRBD2 matching 11 bases. The CDR3 DNA reads TGCAGTGCTAGAGATCAGCCTAGCGGGGGGACCTACAATGAGCAGTTCTTC. It is translated as CSARDQPSGGTYNEQFF.